This TCR beta chain is drawn from a study of blood T cell repertoires in COVID-19. As for the study in general: Material from acute and convalescent COVID-19 was sourced from the United States, Italy and Spain. T cells, B-cell-depleted T cells, or PBMCs supplied cDNA or gDNA.

V was trimmed by 7 bases and J by 5 bases, leaving 17 bases between them. The length of the CDR3 is 15 residues. Germline CDR1 and CDR2: MDHEN and SYDVKM. Methods used by the authors: Amplification with reference gene primers provided the estimates of nucleated cell counts. Data came from immunoSEQ multiplex PCR; TCRdb stores just in-frame clones and leaves some out. That table is the source of V, J and clone size, and D and trimming were worked out from the DNA. Among 450,000 to 500,000 clones, roughly 88% were seen once, and the ten largest hold approximately 3.2%. Sequencing was carried out using peripheral blood. The sequence was obtained from a human donor in a cohort sampled during active COVID-19. The J gene is TRBJ2-2, the V gene TRBV28, with D possibly TRBD1 on 6 matching bases. CDR3 protein: CASILGRGLTGELFF. DNA for the CDR3: TGTGCCAGCATCCTGGGAAGGGGGTTAACCGGGGAGCTGTTTTTT. Full variable domain (remainder filled in from reference TRBV28 and TRBJ2-2): DVKVTQSSRYLVKRTGEKVFLECVQDMDHENMFWYRQDPGLGLRLIYFSYDVKMKEKGDIPEGYSVSREKKERFSLILESASTNQTSMYLCASILGRGLTGELFFGEGSRLTVL.